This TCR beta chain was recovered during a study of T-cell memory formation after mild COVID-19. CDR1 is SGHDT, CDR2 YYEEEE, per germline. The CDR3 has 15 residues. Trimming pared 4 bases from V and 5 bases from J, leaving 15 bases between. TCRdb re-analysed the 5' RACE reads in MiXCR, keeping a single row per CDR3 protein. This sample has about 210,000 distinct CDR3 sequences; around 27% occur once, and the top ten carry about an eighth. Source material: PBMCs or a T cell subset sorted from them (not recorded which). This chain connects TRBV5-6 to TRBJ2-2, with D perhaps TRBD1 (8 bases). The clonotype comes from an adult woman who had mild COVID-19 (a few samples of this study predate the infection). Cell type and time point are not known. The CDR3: CASSRTGRGTGELFF. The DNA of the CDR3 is TGTGCCAGCAGCCGGACAGGGCGGGGGACCGGGGAGCTGTTTTTT.